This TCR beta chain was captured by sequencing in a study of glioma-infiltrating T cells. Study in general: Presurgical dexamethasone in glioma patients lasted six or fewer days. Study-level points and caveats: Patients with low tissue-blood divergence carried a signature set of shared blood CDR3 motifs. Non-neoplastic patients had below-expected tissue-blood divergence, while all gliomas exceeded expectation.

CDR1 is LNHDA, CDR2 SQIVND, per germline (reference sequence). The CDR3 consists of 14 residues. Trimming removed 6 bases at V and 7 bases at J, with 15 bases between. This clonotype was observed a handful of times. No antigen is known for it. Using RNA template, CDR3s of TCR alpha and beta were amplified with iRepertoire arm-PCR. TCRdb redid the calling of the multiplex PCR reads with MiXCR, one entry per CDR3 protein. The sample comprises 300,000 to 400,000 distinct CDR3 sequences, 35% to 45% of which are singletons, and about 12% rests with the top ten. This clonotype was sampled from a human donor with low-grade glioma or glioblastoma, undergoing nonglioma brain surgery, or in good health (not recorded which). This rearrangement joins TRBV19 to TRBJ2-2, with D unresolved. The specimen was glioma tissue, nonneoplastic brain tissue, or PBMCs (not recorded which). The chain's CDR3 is CASRNDQVNGELFF. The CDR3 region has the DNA TGTGCCAGTAGAAACGACCAGGTTAACGGGGAGCTGTTTTTT.